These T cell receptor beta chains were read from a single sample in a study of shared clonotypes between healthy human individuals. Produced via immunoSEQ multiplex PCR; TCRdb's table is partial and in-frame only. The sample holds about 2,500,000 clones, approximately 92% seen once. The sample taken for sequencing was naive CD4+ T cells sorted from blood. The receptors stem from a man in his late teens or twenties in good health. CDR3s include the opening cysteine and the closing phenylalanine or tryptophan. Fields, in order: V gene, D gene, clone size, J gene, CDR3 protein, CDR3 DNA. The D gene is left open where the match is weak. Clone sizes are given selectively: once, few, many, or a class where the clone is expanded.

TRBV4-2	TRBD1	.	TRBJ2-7	CASSQDPTGSYEQYF	TGTGCCAGCAGCCAAGATCCGACAGGGAGCTACGAGCAGTACTTC
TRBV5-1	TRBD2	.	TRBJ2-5	CASSSGQETQYF	TGCGCCAGCTCTAGCGGACAAGAGACCCAGTACTTC
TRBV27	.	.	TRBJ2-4	CASSTLTVAKNIQYF	TGTGCCAGCAGTACTTTAACAGTAGCCAAAAACATTCAGTACTTC
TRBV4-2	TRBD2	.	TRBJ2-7	CASSRPSGTSGRYEQYF	TGTGCCAGCAGTCGACCCTCCGGGACTAGCGGGAGATACGAGCAGTACTTC
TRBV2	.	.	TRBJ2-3	CASSPEPSTDTQYF	TGTGCCAGCAGCCCCGAGCCTAGCACAGATACGCAGTATTTT
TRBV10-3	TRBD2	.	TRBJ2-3	CATWGGADTQYF	TGTGCCACTTGGGGAGGGGCAGATACGCAGTATTTT
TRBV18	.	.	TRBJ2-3	CASSGQFSTDTQYF	TGTGCCAGCTCCGGACAGTTTAGCACAGATACGCAGTATTTT
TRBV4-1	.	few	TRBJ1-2	CASSQEMVQIPNYGYTF	TGCGCCAGCAGCCAAGAAATGGTACAGATCCCTAACTATGGCTACACCTTC
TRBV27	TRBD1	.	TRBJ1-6	CASSFYRQGASYNSPLHF	TGTGCCAGCAGTTTCTACCGACAGGGCGCCTCCTATAATTCACCCCTCCACTTT
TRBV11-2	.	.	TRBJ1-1	CASSPMAAVGSTAFF	TGTGCCAGCAGCCCCATGGCCGCGGTCGGGTCTACGGCTTTCTTT
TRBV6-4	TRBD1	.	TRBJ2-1	CASSAQGLSYNEQFF	TGTGCCAGCAGTGCACAGGGGTTATCCTACAATGAGCAGTTCTTC
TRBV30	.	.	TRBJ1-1	CAWIDQAFAEAFF	TGTGCCTGGATTGACCAGGCTTTCGCTGAAGCTTTCTTT
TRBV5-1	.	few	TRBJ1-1	CASSLVSAFGTEAFF	TGCGCCAGCAGCTTGGTAAGCGCGTTCGGCACTGAAGCTTTCTTT
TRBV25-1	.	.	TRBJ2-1	CASSVAGRSDEQFF	TGTGCCAGCAGTGTTGCGGGACGGTCGGATGAGCAGTTCTTC
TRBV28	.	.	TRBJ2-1	CASSEGGGGFSYNEQFF	TGTGCCAGCTCGGAGGGTGGTGGGGGGTTCTCCTACAATGAGCAGTTCTTC
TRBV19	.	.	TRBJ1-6	CASSTAQASNSPLHF	TGTGCCAGTAGTACGGCGCAAGCCTCTAATTCACCCCTCCACTTT
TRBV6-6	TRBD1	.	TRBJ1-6	CASSYGDRVNSPLHF	TGTGCCAGCAGTTACGGGGACAGGGTCAATTCACCCCTCCACTTT
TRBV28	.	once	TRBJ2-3	CASSSQGGSPDTQYF	TGTGCCAGCAGTTCCCAGGGTGGAAGCCCAGATACGCAGTATTTT
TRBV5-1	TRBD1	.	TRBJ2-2	CASTQGATGGHGELFF	TGCGCCAGCACCCAAGGGGCCACAGGGGGCCACGGGGAGCTGTTTTTT
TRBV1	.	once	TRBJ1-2	CTSRMGGTCDRGIYGYTF	TGCACCAGCCGGATGGGTGGGACTTGCGACAGGGGCATCTATGGCTACACCTTC
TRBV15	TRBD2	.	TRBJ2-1	CATSRDIVRSGRMGEQFF	TGTGCCACCAGCAGAGATATCGTAAGAAGCGGGAGGATGGGTGAGCAGTTCTTC
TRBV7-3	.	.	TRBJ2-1	CASSPRNPGRNYNEQFF	TGTGCCAGCAGCCCTAGGAACCCGGGACGGAACTACAATGAGCAGTTCTTC
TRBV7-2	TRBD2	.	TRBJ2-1	CASSLGRGLARASNEQFF	TGTGCCAGCAGCTTGGGCAGGGGACTAGCGAGAGCGTCCAATGAGCAGTTCTTC
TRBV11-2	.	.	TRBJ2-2	CASSLGVTLNTGELFF	TGTGCCAGCAGCTTAGGCGTGACTCTAAACACCGGGGAGCTGTTTTTT